One sample yielded the 32 T cell receptor beta chains listed below, sequenced in a study of blood T cell repertoires in COVID-19. Clones were sequenced by immunoSEQ multiplex PCR, and TCRdb holds only the in-frame ones, with some missing. The sample lists more than 400,000 clones, 70% to 90% seen once, with roughly 3.1% in the top ten. The sequenced sample consisted of peripheral blood. The receptor set was obtained from a human donor in a cohort sampled during active COVID-19.

The rearrangement joins TRBV7-6 to TRBJ2-5, with 12 bases that match TRBD1. The CDR3 spans 14 residues. The germline gives CDR1 SGHVS, CDR2 FNYEAQ. V dropped 7 bases and J dropped 5; count of bases not matched to a gene: 5. CDR3 region: CASTRDRGRETQYF. Written as DNA, the CDR3 is TGTGCCAGCACCCGGGACAGGGGGCGGGAGACCCAGTACTTC. Full variable domain (outside the CDR3, taken from reference TRBV7-6 and TRBJ2-5): GAGVSQSPRYKVTKRGQDVALRCDPISGHVSLYWYRQALGQGPEFLTYFNYEAQQDKSGLPNDRFSAERPEGSISTLTIQRTEQRDSAMYRCASTRDRGRETQYFGPGTRLLVL.

V and J are TRBV5-4 and TRBJ2-5; D perhaps matches TRBD2 (5 bases). The length of the CDR3 is 16 residues. Deletions cut 1 base from V and 4 bases from J, with 17 bases between. Germline-derived CDR1 and CDR2 are SGHNT and YYREEE (reference sequence). This CDR3 is CASSLSRAGLRETQYF. The CDR3 coding sequence is TGTGCCAGCAGCTTGAGTCGGGCGGGTTTGAGAGAGACCCAGTACTTC.

The rearrangement joins TRBV6-5 to TRBJ1-1; D is unclear. Trimming shortened V by 6 bases and J by 2 bases, and 16 bases separated the two germline ends. The CDR3 spans 15 residues. Germline CDR1 reads MNHEY; CDR2 reads SVGAGI. This CDR3 reads CASSTTSVVNTEAFF. CDR3 nucleotides: TGTGCCAGCAGCACCACCTCGGTGGTTAACACTGAAGCTTTCTTT.

The table lists this clone with a count of one. V gene TRBV30 combines with J gene TRBJ2-7, with 8 bases matching TRBD2. Germline V gene lookup returns CDR1 GTSNPN and CDR2 SVGIG (reference sequence). Germline trimming cut 4 bases from V and 6 bases from J; bases unmatched to any gene: 5. The CDR3 runs 12 residues. The CDR3 protein is CAWKGLEGEQYF. DNA for the CDR3: TGTGCCTGGAAGGGACTAGAGGGCGAGCAGTACTTC.

Turning to this clone: Other DNA sequences within the sample encode an identical CDR3. The rearrangement links TRBV3-1 (or the pseudogene TRBV3-2) to TRBJ1-5; unclear D gene. From germline, CDR1 is LGHDT and CDR2 YNNKEL (reference sequence). Trimming took 3 bases from V and 4 from J, leaving 7 bases between them. This CDR3 comprises 13 residues. The CDR3 region is CASSHEGNQPQHF. CDR3 bases: TGTGCCAGCAGCCACGAGGGAAATCAGCCCCAGCATTTT.

The chain has TRBV9 and TRBJ1-2; 7 bases fit TRBD1. There are 14 residues in the CDR3. The V gene end was trimmed by 4 bases and the J gene end by 4 bases; junction bases not matched to a gene: 7. CDR1 SGDLS and CDR2 YYNGEE come from the germline V gene. The CDR3 region has the DNA TGTGCCAGCAGCCCAGGGGGACAGATCTATGGCTACACCTTC. Residues: CASSPGGQIYGYTF. Variable domain in full (rest from reference TRBV9 and TRBJ1-2): DSGVTQTPKHLITATGQRVTLRCSPRSGDLSVYWYQQSLDQGLQFLIQYYNGEERAKGNILERFSAQQFPDLHSELNLSSLELGDSALYFCASSPGGQIYGYTFGSGTRLTVV.

The genes are TRBV29-1 and TRBJ1-3; 8 bases are a match to TRBD1. The CDR3 loop spans 14 amino acids. The ends lost 4 bases at V and 3 bases at J; junction bases unmatched: 5. CDR1 and CDR2 (germline): SQVTM, ANQGSEA. The CDR3 nucleotides are TGCAGCGTTGGACTGACAGGGGTTGGAAACACCATATATTTT. This gives the protein CSVGLTGVGNTIYF. Combining the CDR3 with reference TRBV29-1 and TRBJ1-3 gives the whole variable domain SAVISQKPSRDICQRGTSLTIQCQVDSQVTMMFWYRQQPGQSLTLIATANQGSEATYESGFVIDKFPISRPNLTFSTLTVSNMSPEDSSIYLCSVGLTGVGNTIYFGEGSWLTVV.

This chain connects TRBV7-8 to TRBJ2-1, with 8 bases aligning to TRBD2. Germline V gives CDR1 SGHVS, CDR2 FQNEAQ. The CDR3 spans 17 residues. After removal of 5 bases from V and 5 bases from J, the junction contained 14 bases not matched to a gene. CDR3 sequence: CASSDEGRGRRNNEQFF. The CDR3 DNA is TGTGCCAGCAGCGACGAGGGGCGCGGGAGGAGGAACAATGAGCAGTTCTTC.

The V and J genes are TRBV7-2 and TRBJ2-7; possibly TRBD2 for D (6 bases). The germline CDR1 and CDR2 sequences are SGHTA and FQGNSA. The V and J ends lost 5 bases and 1 base respectively, with 12 bases between them. The CDR3 sequence is 14 residues long. The CDR3 sequence: CASSPRGTSYEQYF. CDR3 DNA: TGTGCCAGCAGCCCCCGCGGGACTTCCTACGAGCAGTACTTC. Full variable domain (rest looked up from reference TRBV7-2 and TRBJ2-7): GAGVSQSPSNKVTEKGKDVELRCDPISGHTALYWYRQSLGQGLEFLIYFQGNSAPDKSGLPSDRFSAERTGGSVSTLTIQRTQQEDSAVYLCASSPRGTSYEQYFGPGTRLTVT.

This clone was recorded only once. This chain joins TRBV6-5 and TRBJ2-4; 11 bases map to TRBD2. The germline V gene has CDR1 MNHEY and CDR2 SVGAGI. Trimming removed 7 bases from V and 5 bases from J; junction bases left unmatched: 4. The CDR3 sequence is 14 residues long. CDR3 residues: CASNTLAGENIQYF. The DNA of the CDR3 is TGTGCCAGCAACACACTAGCGGGAGAAAACATTCAGTACTTC.

This clone turned up a few times. This chain joins TRBV27 and TRBJ1-6; no clear D. The germline CDR1 and CDR2 sequences are MNHEY and SMNVEV (reference sequence). The V and J ends lost 5 bases and 0 bases respectively, with 14 bases between them. This CDR3 spans 17 amino acids. Written as DNA, the CDR3 is TGTGCCAGCAGTCCACTCTCTATAAGCTCCTATAATTCACCCCTCCACTTT. This codes for CASSPLSISSYNSPLHF.

The chain recombines TRBV6-5 with TRBJ1-5; D remains ambiguous. Trimming took off 4 bases at V and 2 bases at J, with 9 bases between the two ends. Germline V lookup: CDR1 MNHEY, CDR2 SVGAGI. This CDR3 has 14 residues. The CDR3 region is CASSLGRGNQPQHF. CDR3 coding DNA: TGTGCCAGCAGTTTGGGGAGAGGCAATCAGCCCCAGCATTTT.

This rearrangement joins TRBV10-1 to TRBJ2-5; TRBD2 aligns across 8 bases. V shed 1 base and J 5 bases; nucleotides not matched to a gene: 6. The CDR3 consists of 15 residues. The germline gives CDR1 WNHNN, CDR2 SYGVQD (reference sequence). The CDR3 is CASSEYPAGAETQYF. The CDR3 region has the DNA TGCGCCAGCAGTGAGTACCCAGCGGGAGCGGAGACCCAGTACTTC.

The genes are TRBV2 and TRBJ1-6; D is unresolved. The V end was cut by 4 bases, the J end by 13 bases, with 20 bases between. This CDR3 spans 15 amino acids. CDR1 is SNHLY, CDR2 FYNNEI, per germline. CDR3 coding DNA: TGTGCCAGCAGTGGATCTTCCGGGAGTGGCACCCCCCTCCACTTT. Encoded protein: CASSGSSGSGTPLHF.

Here the CDR3 DNA reads TGTGCCTGGGCGACCGGGACAGGGGTTGAAGCTTTCTTT. Translation gives CAWATGTGVEAFF. This chain links TRBV30 with TRBJ1-1; 10 nucleotides align to TRBD1. Germline CDR1 and CDR2: GTSNPN and SVGIG (reference sequence). With 5 bases clipped from V and 7 bases from J, the junction kept 7 bases outside the gene matches. The CDR3 sequence is 13 residues long.

J is TRBJ2-1 and V is TRBV7-2; a possible D gene is TRBD2 (6 bases). V dropped 0 bases and J dropped 0 bases, with 18 bases sitting between them. This CDR3 is built from 19 residues. Germline lookup yields CDR1 SGHTA and CDR2 FQGNSA. CDR3 DNA sequence: TGTGCCAGCAGCTTAGCCGGAGGGACCCCCTTGAGCTCCTACAATGAGCAGTTCTTC. Protein: CASSLAGGTPLSSYNEQFF.

The CDR3 DNA reads TGTGCCAGTGGGACTAGCGGGAGGACAGATACGCAGTATTTT. Translated, it gives CASGTSGRTDTQYF. This chain links TRBV19 with TRBJ2-3; 15 positions agree with TRBD2. The V gene's germline CDR1 is LNHDA and CDR2 SQIVND (reference sequence). The CDR3 has 14 residues. The V segment lost 8 bases and the J segment 3 bases; nucleotides outside the gene matches: 0.

V usage is TRBV28 and J usage is TRBJ2-6; D is uncertain. Germline V CDR1 and CDR2: MDHEN, SYDVKM. With 5 bases removed from V and 3 bases from J, the gap between germline ends came to 5 bases. This CDR3 is 13 amino acids long. The CDR3 loop is CASSALGANVLTF. The CDR3 DNA reads as TGTGCCAGCAGTGCGCTTGGGGCCAACGTCCTGACTTTC.

J is TRBJ1-1 and V is TRBV18; D gene ambiguous. V lost 2 bases and J lost 0, with 13 bases in between. Looked up from germline, CDR1 is KGHSH and CDR2 is LQKENI. CDR3 length equals 16 residues. For the CDR3, the DNA is TGTGCCAGCTCACCAAGGAGGGATGGGATGAACACTGAAGCTTTCTTT. It is translated as CASSPRRDGMNTEAFF. Based on the CDR3 plus reference TRBV18 and TRBJ1-1, the full variable domain is NAGVMQNPRHLVRRRGQEARLRCSPMKGHSHVYWYRQLPEEGLKFMVYLQKENIIDESGMPKERFSAEFPKEGPSILRIQQVVRGDSAAYFCASSPRRDGMNTEAFFGQGTRLTVV.

There are a few counts of this clone. This chain connects TRBV28 to TRBJ1-2; D is undetermined. The CDR3 is made up of 14 amino acids. The germline V and J ends were trimmed by 2 bases and 8 bases, with 15 bases remaining between them. Germline V gene data show CDR1 as MDHEN and CDR2 as SYDVKM. The DNA of the CDR3 is TGTGCCAGCAGTTTACGAGGGTATGGAAACGGCTACACCTTC. This gives the protein CASSLRGYGNGYTF.

This chain links TRBV18 with TRBJ1-4, with 11 nucleotides matching TRBD1. The CDR3 runs to 14 residues. Germline V gives CDR1 KGHSH, CDR2 LQKENI. Germline trimming cut 6 bases from V and 7 bases from J; bases unmatched to any gene: 4. The chain's CDR3 is CASSPGTGGEKLFF. The CDR3 DNA reads TGTGCCAGCTCCCCAGGGACAGGGGGTGAAAAACTGTTTTTT.

V usage is TRBV5-1 and J usage is TRBJ1-1; weak D call: TRBD1 (6 bases). The CDR3 spans 15 residues. V was cut by 3 bases and J by 2 bases, with 14 bases left in between. CDR1 is SGHRS and CDR2 is YFSETQ in the germline V gene. The chain's CDR3 is CASSWRQEANTEAFF. CDR3 bases: TGCGCCAGCAGCTGGAGACAGGAGGCAAACACTGAAGCTTTCTTT.

This sequence joins TRBV2 and TRBJ2-1; weak D call: TRBD1 (7 bases). The germline V gene encodes CDR1 SNHLY and CDR2 FYNNEI. The V end lost 4 bases, the J end lost 8 bases, and 15 bases lay between the germline ends. The CDR3 is 14 residues long. CDR3 in amino acids: CASSVGQGGDEQFF. In DNA, the CDR3 is TGTGCCAGCAGTGTGGGGCAGGGGGGCGATGAGCAGTTCTTC.

The chain joins TRBV5-1 to TRBJ2-2; TRBD1 agrees at 7 bases. Germline values: CDR1 SGHRS, CDR2 YFSETQ. The CDR3 is 15 residues long. J gave up 7 bases and V 0 bases, and 6 bases lay outside the gene matches. The CDR3 sequence: CASSLGTGLGGELFF. CDR3 nucleotides: TGCGCCAGCAGCTTGGGGACAGGCCTGGGCGGGGAGCTGTTTTTT.

The chain recombines TRBV29-1 with TRBJ2-5; the match to TRBD2 covers 8 bases. This CDR3 is 17 amino acids long. Germline loops: CDR1 SQVTM, CDR2 ANQGSEA. V lost 6 bases, J lost 5 bases, and 20 bases stayed unmatched. CDR3 region: CSVANNLAGWRQETQYF. The CDR3, as DNA: TGCAGCGTCGCGAATAATTTAGCGGGATGGAGACAGGAGACCCAGTACTTC.

This clone came up a few times. This chain's CDR3 is CASRVTGMPGYTF. CDR3 DNA sequence: TGTGCCAGCAGGGTGACAGGGATGCCCGGCTACACCTTC. V and J are TRBV2 and TRBJ1-2, with 7 bases that match TRBD1. V shed 6 bases and J 8 bases; nucleotides not matched to a gene: 9. The CDR3 consists of 13 residues. Germline V lookup: CDR1 SNHLY, CDR2 FYNNEI.

The V gene is TRBV19, the J gene TRBJ1-5, with D unclear. The CDR3 length is 13 residues. Germline V CDR1 and CDR2: LNHDA, SQIVND (reference sequence). Trimming removed 10 bases from V and 4 bases from J, with 14 bases in between. The CDR3 DNA follows: TGTGCCACCACCCCCACTTATAATCAGCCCCAGCATTTT. Its translation is CATTPTYNQPQHF.

The J gene is TRBJ2-7, the V gene TRBV28; TRBD2 is a possible D gene (5 bases). Trimming shortened V by 2 bases and J by 7 bases, and 6 bases separated the two germline ends. The germline V gene has CDR1 MDHEN and CDR2 SYDVKM. This CDR3 has 11 amino acids. The CDR3 coding sequence is TGTGCCAGCAGTTTAAGAGGGGAGCAGTACTTC. Translated: CASSLRGEQYF.

The rearrangement joins TRBV2 to TRBJ1-6; 8 positions agree with TRBD1. The germline CDR1 and CDR2 sequences are SNHLY and FYNNEI. CDR3 size: 16 residues. V shed 4 bases and J 6 bases; nucleotides not matched to a gene: 8. CDR3: CASSGQSDRGNSPLHF. In DNA form, the CDR3 reads TGTGCCAGCAGTGGACAATCCGACAGGGGTAATTCACCCCTCCACTTT.

Remarks on this clone: This CDR3 is also generated by other DNA sequences in the sample. The rearrangement uses TRBV18 and TRBJ2-7; the D is unclear. The CDR3 loop spans 15 amino acids. The germline V gene has CDR1 KGHSH and CDR2 LQKENI. V lost 0 bases, J lost 2 bases, and 11 bases lay in between. This CDR3 is CASSPPVGGPYEQYF. The DNA for the CDR3 is TGTGCCAGCTCACCACCGGTTGGCGGCCCCTACGAGCAGTACTTC.

V and J are TRBV7-2 and TRBJ2-5; 7 bases are shared with TRBD2. The CDR3 covers 14 residues. In germline, CDR1 is SGHTA, CDR2 FQGNSA. V dropped 5 bases and J dropped 5; count of bases not matched to a gene: 8. CDR3 sequence: CASSPDSGSETQYF. The CDR3 DNA is TGTGCCAGCAGCCCCGATAGCGGGTCGGAGACCCAGTACTTC.

The rearrangement uses TRBV2 and TRBJ2-2; TRBD1 matches 7 bases. The germline V gene has CDR1 SNHLY and CDR2 FYNNEI. The ends lost 7 bases at V and 7 bases at J; junction bases unmatched: 12. This CDR3 spans 15 amino acids. CDR3 amino acids: CASKRDSPQNGELFF. CDR3 nucleotide sequence: TGTGCCAGCAAACGGGACAGTCCGCAAAACGGGGAGCTGTTTTTT.